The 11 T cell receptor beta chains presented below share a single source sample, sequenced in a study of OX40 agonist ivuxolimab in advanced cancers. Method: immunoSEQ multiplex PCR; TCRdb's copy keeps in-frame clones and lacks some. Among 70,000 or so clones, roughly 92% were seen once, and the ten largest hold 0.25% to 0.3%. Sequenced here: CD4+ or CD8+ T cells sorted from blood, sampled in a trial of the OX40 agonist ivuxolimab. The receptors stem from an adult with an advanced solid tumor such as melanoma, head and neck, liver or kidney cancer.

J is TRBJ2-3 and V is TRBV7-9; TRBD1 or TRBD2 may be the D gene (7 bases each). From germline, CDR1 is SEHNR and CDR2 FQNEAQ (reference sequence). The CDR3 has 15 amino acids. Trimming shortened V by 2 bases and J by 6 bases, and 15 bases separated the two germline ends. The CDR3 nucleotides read TGTGCCAGCAGCTTACAGGGGGGAGCGGGGGATACGCAGTATTTT. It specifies CASSLQGGAGDTQYF.

The CDR3 protein is CASSVAQYSYNEQFF. The CDR3 DNA sequence: TGTGCCAGTAGTGTAGCCCAATACTCCTACAATGAGCAGTTCTTC. This sequence joins TRBV19 and TRBJ2-1, with D unclear. CDR1 and CDR2 from the germline V gene are LNHDA and SQIVND (reference sequence). CDR3 length equals 15 residues. Trimming cost V 5 bases and J 0 bases, with 11 bases left between them.

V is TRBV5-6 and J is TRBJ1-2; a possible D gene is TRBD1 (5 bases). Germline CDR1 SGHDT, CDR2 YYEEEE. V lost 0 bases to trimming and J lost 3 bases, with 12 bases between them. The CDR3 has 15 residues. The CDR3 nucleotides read TGTGCCAGCAGCTTGGCCTTCAAGGGACACTATGGCTACACCTTC. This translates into CASSLAFKGHYGYTF. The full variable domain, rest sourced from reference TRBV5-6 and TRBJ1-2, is DAGVTQSPTHLIKTRGQQVTLRCSPKSGHDTVSWYQQALGQGPQFIFQYYEEEERQRGNFPDRFSGHQFPNYSSELNVNALLLGDSALYLCASSLAFKGHYGYTFGSGTRLTVV.

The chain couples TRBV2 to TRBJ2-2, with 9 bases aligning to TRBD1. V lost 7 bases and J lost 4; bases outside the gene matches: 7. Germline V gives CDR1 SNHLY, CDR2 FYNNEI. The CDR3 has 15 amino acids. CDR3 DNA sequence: TGTGCCAGCACCCGGGACAGGGCGGGCACCGGGGAGCTGTTTTTT. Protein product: CASTRDRAGTGELFF.

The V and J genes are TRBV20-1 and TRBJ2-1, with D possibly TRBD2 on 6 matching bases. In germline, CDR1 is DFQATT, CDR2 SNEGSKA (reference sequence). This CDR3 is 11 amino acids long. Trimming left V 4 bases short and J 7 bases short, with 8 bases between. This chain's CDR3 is CSANAGNEQFF. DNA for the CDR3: TGCAGTGCTAACGCGGGGAATGAGCAGTTCTTC.

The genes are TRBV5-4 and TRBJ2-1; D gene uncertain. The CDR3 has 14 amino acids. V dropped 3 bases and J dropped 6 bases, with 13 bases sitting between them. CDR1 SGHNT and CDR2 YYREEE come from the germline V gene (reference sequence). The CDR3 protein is CASSYFSTLNEQFF. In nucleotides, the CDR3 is TGTGCCAGCAGCTATTTTTCCACGCTCAATGAGCAGTTCTTC.

Here the CDR3 reads CASSLDGKETQYF. The DNA for the CDR3 is TGTGCCAGCAGCTTAGATGGAAAAGAGACCCAGTACTTC. The V and J genes are TRBV7-3 and TRBJ2-5; D remains ambiguous. The CDR3 has 13 amino acids. Germline V gene data show CDR1 as SGHTA and CDR2 as FQGTGA. Trimming shortened V by 2 bases and J by 3 bases, and 7 bases separated the two germline ends.

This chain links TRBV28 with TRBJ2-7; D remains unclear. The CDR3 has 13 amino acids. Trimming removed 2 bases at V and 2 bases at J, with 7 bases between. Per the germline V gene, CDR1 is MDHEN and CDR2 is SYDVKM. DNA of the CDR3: TGTGCCAGCAGTTTAGGGGTCCCCTACGAGCAGTACTTC. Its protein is CASSLGVPYEQYF.

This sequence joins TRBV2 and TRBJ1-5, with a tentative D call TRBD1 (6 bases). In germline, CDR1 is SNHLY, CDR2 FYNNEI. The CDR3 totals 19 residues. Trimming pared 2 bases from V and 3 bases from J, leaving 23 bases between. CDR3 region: CASSESSWRTENFNQPQHF. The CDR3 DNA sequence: TGTGCCAGCAGTGAATCCTCCTGGCGGACAGAGAATTTCAATCAGCCCCAGCATTTT.

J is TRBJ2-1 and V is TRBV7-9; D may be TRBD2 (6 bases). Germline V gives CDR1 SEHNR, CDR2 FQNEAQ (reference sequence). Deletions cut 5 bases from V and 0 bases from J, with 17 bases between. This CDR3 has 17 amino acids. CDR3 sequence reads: CASSPLGGGSSYNEQFF. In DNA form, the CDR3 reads TGTGCCAGCAGCCCCTTGGGCGGAGGGAGCTCCTACAATGAGCAGTTCTTC.

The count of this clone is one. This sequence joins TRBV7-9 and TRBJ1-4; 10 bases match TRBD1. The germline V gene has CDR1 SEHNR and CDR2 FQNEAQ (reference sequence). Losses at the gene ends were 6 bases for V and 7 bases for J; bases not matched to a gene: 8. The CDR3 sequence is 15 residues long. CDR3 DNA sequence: TGTGCCAGCAGACCCTCGGGACAGGGGTCTGAAAAACTGTTTTTT. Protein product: CASRPSGQGSEKLFF.